This T cell receptor (beta chain) was profiled in a study of long-term antiretroviral therapy in people with HIV. It was version v3.0 of the immunoSEQ assay that was run at survey level. Generated by immunoSEQ multiplex PCR, the TCRdb table keeps only in-frame clones and is missing some. Here the sample spans approximately 28,000 clones, roughly 87% being singletons. Germline V gene sequence: CDR1 GTSNPN, CDR2 SVGIG (reference sequence). V gave up 2 bases and J gave up 6 bases; unmatched junction bases: 9. CDR3 length: 15 residues. The chain employs TRBV30 and TRBJ1-4; 7 positions match TRBD1. This clonotype originated in a man aged 50 to 59 with HIV. The specimen was unsorted PBMCs, collected 2 years after starting antiretroviral therapy. The CDR3 coding sequence is TGTGCCTGGAGTCTTCGACAGGGAGGGGATGAAAAACTGTTTTTT. Its protein is CAWSLRQGGDEKLFF.